The 6 T cell receptor beta chains below were found in one sample sequenced in a study of CD8 T cells in ankylosing spondylitis. General observations from the study: A motif of fewer than ten highly homologous TCR beta variants was seen as apparently characteristic of ankylosing spondylitis blood.

The antigens for these receptors are not known. One entry per CDR3 protein results from TCRdb running MiXCR on the 5' RACE reads. The repertoire has about 800,000 distinct CDR3 sequences, 10% to 15% of them found once; the top ten carry more than 0.5%. The sequenced sample was blood, either unsorted or a sorted T cell fraction (not recorded which). These TCRs come from a male donor with ankylosing spondylitis.

The genes are TRBV20-1 and TRBJ1-1; a possible D gene is TRBD1 (5 bases). From germline, CDR1 is DFQATT and CDR2 SNEGSKA (reference sequence). V dropped 4 bases and J dropped 0 bases, with 9 bases sitting between them. The CDR3 loop spans 13 amino acids. CDR3 in amino acids: CSAKDSMNTEAFF. DNA for the CDR3: TGCAGTGCTAAAGACAGTATGAACACTGAAGCTTTCTTT.

This sequence joins TRBV10-3 and TRBJ1-1; 10 nucleotides line up with TRBD1. Per germline, CDR1 ENHRY and CDR2 SYGVKD. This CDR3 region has 16 residues. The V and J ends lost 3 bases and 4 bases, in that order; junction bases with no gene match: 8. The CDR3 nucleotides read TGTGCCATCAGTGATAAGGACAGGGGGAGGTCCACTGAAGCTTTCTTT. This encodes CAISDKDRGRSTEAFF.

This clonotype was picked up a small number of times. The V and J genes are TRBV15 and TRBJ1-1; D call uncertain. The V gene lost 5 bases and the J gene lost 3 bases, with 13 bases spanning the gap. The CDR3 spans 14 residues. Germline lookup yields CDR1 LNHNV and CDR2 YYDKDF (reference sequence). The CDR3 loop is CATSARPRDTEAFF. CDR3 bases: TGTGCCACCAGCGCTCGACCGAGGGACACTGAAGCTTTCTTT.

This clonotype has just a few counts. The chain is built from TRBV7-2 and TRBJ1-1; D unresolved. Germline values: CDR1 SGHTA, CDR2 FQGNSA. The CDR3 spans 13 residues. Trimming cost V 7 bases and J 5 bases, with 14 bases left between them. CDR3 region: CASNLRPGTEAFF. As DNA, the CDR3 is TGTGCCAGCAACTTGAGGCCGGGAACTGAAGCTTTCTTT.

This chain connects TRBV20-1 to TRBJ1-5; D possibly corresponds to TRBD1 (5 bases). V was trimmed by 5 bases and J by 0 bases, leaving 11 bases between them. CDR3 length equals 14 residues. The germline gives CDR1 DFQATT, CDR2 SNEGSKA (reference sequence). Written as DNA, the CDR3 is TGCAGTGCTCCCATTGACAGTAGCAATCAGCCCCAGCATTTT. This encodes CSAPIDSSNQPQHF.

This clonotype was found a few times. V is TRBV21-1 and J is TRBJ2-7; TRBD1, the D gene given by the table, was not confirmed from the DNA. TRBV21-1 is annotated as a pseudogene. The CDR3 sequence is 14 residues long. CDR3 bases: TGTGCCAGCAGAATGGCAGGGTGGTCCCACGAGCAGTACTTC. It encodes CASRMAGWSHEQYF.